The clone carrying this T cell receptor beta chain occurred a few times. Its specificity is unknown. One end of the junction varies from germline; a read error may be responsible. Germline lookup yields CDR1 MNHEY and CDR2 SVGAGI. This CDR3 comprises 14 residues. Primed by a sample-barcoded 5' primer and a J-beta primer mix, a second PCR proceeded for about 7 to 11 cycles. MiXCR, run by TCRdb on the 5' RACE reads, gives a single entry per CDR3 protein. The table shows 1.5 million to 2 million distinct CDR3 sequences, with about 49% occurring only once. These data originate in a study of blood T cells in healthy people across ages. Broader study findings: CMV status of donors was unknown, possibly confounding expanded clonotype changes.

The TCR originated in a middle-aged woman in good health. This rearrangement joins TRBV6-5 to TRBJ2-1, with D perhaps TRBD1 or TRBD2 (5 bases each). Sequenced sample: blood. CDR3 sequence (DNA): TGTGCCAGCAGTAACTCCCGGGGCTTGGGGCTGAAGTTCTTC. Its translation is CASSNSRGLGLKFF.